The clone carrying this T cell receptor beta chain was observed many times. The antigen remains unidentified. The library targeted TCRbeta and was prepared with unique molecular identifiers. TCRdb recomputed calls from the PCR reads with MiXCR, one row per CDR3 protein. In the table there are hundreds of thousands of distinct CDR3 sequences, roughly a tenth of which are singletons. This CDR3 comprises 13 residues. V lost 10 bases to trimming and J lost 5 bases, with 14 bases between them. Looked up from germline, CDR1 is MDHEN and CDR2 is SYDVKM. The entry originates in a study of T-cell reconstitution after alpha-beta-depleted transplantation in children. General study findings and limits: T-cell numbers and diversity, one year after transplant, stemmed largely from T cells that were newly produced.

V and J are TRBV28 and TRBJ2-2; no clear D. This clonotype was obtained from a child in the first two years of life with acute myeloid leukemia, due to receive a stem cell transplant. The sequencing used PBMCs, collected before TCRalphabeta/CD19-depleted stem cell transplant. The CDR3 here is CATFLDGTGELFF. CDR3 nucleotides: TGTGCCACCTTCCTGGATGGAACCGGGGAGCTGTTTTTT.